The 8 T cell receptor beta chains reported below all come from one sample, sequenced in a study of monozygotic twins with inflammatory bowel disease. For each CDR3 protein, TCRdb gives one entry from its re-call of the 5' RACE reads, without DNA. The table for this sample gives roughly 320,000 distinct CDR3 sequences. Source material: blood. These receptors all stem from a human donor with ulcerative colitis or Crohn's disease, or a healthy co-twin of an affected twin (not recorded which).

The chain joins TRBV20-1 to TRBJ2-3. There are 11 residues in the CDR3. Germline V gene sequence: CDR1 DFQATT, CDR2 SNEGSKA (reference sequence). Here the CDR3 reads CSGLATRTQYF.

The gene calls are TRBV28 and TRBJ2-5; TCRdb gives TRBD1 as the D gene, but with no DNA this cannot be confirmed. The CDR3 contains 14 residues. CDR1 and CDR2 from the germline V gene are MDHEN and SYDVKM. The CDR3 loop reads CASSRRDLQETQYF.

The J gene is TRBJ2-7, the V gene TRBV3-1; TCRdb's assignment of TRBD2 cannot be checked, as there is no DNA. Germline CDR1 LGHDT, CDR2 YNNKEL (reference sequence). The CDR3 has 17 residues. The CDR3 protein is CASSQPGLAGGPDEQYF.

The V call is TRBV18, the J call TRBJ2-7; the TRBD1 assignment by TCRdb is unverifiable without DNA. The CDR3 covers 14 residues. Looked up from germline, CDR1 is KGHSH and CDR2 is LQKENI. This CDR3 reads CASSPRTGVYEQYF.

The V gene is TRBV5-1, the J gene TRBJ2-5; TCRdb reports TRBD2, a call that lacks DNA to check it against. Germline-derived CDR1 and CDR2 are SGHRS and YFSETQ. There are 13 residues in the CDR3. The CDR3: CASSLMGGETQYF.

The chain recombines TRBV30 with TRBJ2-7; TCRdb selects TRBD2, and the lack of DNA leaves this call unchecked. Per germline, CDR1 GTSNPN and CDR2 SVGIG (reference sequence). There are 12 residues in the CDR3. CDR3 sequence: CARRAGTDEQYF.

The chain's CDR3 is CATEPGTTYNEQFF. The chain has TRBV7-2 and TRBJ2-1; the D call from TCRdb, TRBD1, cannot be confirmed without DNA. CDR3 size: 14 residues. Germline CDR1 SGHTA, CDR2 FQGNSA.

This chain joins TRBV4-3 and TRBJ1-3; TCRdb returns TRBD1, unconfirmable since there is no DNA. Germline values: CDR1 LGHNA, CDR2 YSLEER. The CDR3 is 13 residues long. CDR3 region: CASSPDRGSTIYF.